This TCR beta chain was sequenced in a study of blood T cell repertoires in COVID-19. Turning to the study itself: Sites in the United States, Italy and Spain provided acute and convalescent COVID-19 samples.

The V gene's germline CDR1 is MNHEY and CDR2 SMNVEV (reference sequence). CDR3 size: 16 residues. The germline V and J ends were trimmed by 2 bases and 5 bases, with 18 bases remaining between them. The assay was immunoSEQ multiplex PCR, and TCRdb's table has in-frame clones only and misses some. The sample records approximately 300,000 clones, over 75% being singletons. This clone has a handful of counts. The sequencing sample was made of peripheral blood. This receptor was taken from a man aged 50-60 years with active or convalescent COVID-19. The chain carries TRBV27 and TRBJ1-2; D might be TRBD1 (5 bases). The CDR3 coding sequence is TGTGCCAGCAGTTTAACGCGCAGGGCCGATAGATATGGCTACACCTTC. It is translated as CASSLTRRADRYGYTF.